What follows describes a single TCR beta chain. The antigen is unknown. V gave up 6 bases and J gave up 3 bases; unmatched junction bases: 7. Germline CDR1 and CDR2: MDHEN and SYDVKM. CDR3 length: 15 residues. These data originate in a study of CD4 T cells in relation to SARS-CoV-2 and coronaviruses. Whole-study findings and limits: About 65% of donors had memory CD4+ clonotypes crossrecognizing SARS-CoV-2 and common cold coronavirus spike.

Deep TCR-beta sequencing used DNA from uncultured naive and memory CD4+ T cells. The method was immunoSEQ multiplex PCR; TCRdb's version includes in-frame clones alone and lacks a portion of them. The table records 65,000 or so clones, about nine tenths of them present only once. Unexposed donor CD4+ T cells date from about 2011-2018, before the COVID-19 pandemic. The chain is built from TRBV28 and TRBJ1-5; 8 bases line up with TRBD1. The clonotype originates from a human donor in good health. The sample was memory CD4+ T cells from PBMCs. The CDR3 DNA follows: TGTGCCAGCAGCCCAGGCAGGGGGCTCAATCAGCCCCAGCATTTT. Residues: CASSPGRGLNQPQHF.